Below, 27 T cell receptor beta chains from the same sample are listed, as sequenced in a study of T cells in tuberculosis. Clones were sequenced by immunoSEQ multiplex PCR, and TCRdb holds only the in-frame ones, with some missing. The data show 20,000 to 25,000 clones, 97% seen once. Material: PBMCs. Receptors originate from a donor aged 10-29 years with latent tuberculosis or without tuberculosis infection.

The chain links TRBV5-6 to TRBJ1-2; D gene uncertain. There are 14 residues in the CDR3. V was cut by 1 base and J by 6 bases, with 13 bases left in between. Germline V gene lookup returns CDR1 SGHDT and CDR2 YYEEEE. CDR3 sequence reads: CASSLLISTDGYTF. CDR3 in DNA: TGTGCCAGCAGCTTGTTAATTAGTACAGATGGCTACACCTTC.

This chain links TRBV19 with TRBJ1-4, with a tentative D call TRBD1 (5 bases). The CDR3 has 14 residues. CDR1 and CDR2 from the germline V gene are LNHDA and SQIVND (reference sequence). Trimming took off 6 bases at V and 9 bases at J, with 17 bases between the two ends. In nucleotides, the CDR3 is TGTGCCAGTAGCCAAACCTCAGGGTTTCAAAAACTGTTTTTT. It is translated as CASSQTSGFQKLFF. The whole variable domain, remainder taken from reference TRBV19 and TRBJ1-4, is DGGITQSPKYLFRKEGQNVTLSCEQNLNHDAMYWYRQDPGQGLRLIYYSQIVNDFQKGDIAEGYSVSREKKESFPLTVTSAQKNPTAFYLCASSQTSGFQKLFFGSGTQLSVL.

The chain carries TRBV11-3 and TRBJ2-2; no reliable D call. V dropped 2 bases and J dropped 4 bases, with 5 bases sitting between them. The CDR3 has 13 amino acids. Germline V lookup: CDR1 SGHNT, CDR2 YENEEA. The chain's CDR3 is CASSLRITGELFF. DNA for the CDR3: TGTGCCAGCAGCTTACGTATCACCGGGGAGCTGTTTTTT.

The count of this clone is one. The chain carries TRBV10-3 and TRBJ2-2; the D is unclear. The CDR3 extends over 14 amino acids. V lost 0 bases and J lost 4, with 6 bases in between. Germline V CDR1 and CDR2: ENHRY, SYGVKD. The CDR3 region is CAISESLGTGELFF. The CDR3 DNA sequence: TGTGCCATCAGTGAGTCTCTCGGCACCGGGGAGCTGTTTTTT.

The rearrangement uses TRBV9 and TRBJ2-4; no clear D gene. Trimming removed 4 bases from V and 0 bases from J, with 11 bases in between. The CDR3 runs 15 residues. Germline values: CDR1 SGDLS, CDR2 YYNGEE. The CDR3, as DNA: TGTGCCAGCAGCTCCGGCGGAATAGCCAAAAACATTCAGTACTTC. It yields the protein CASSSGGIAKNIQYF.

This chain connects TRBV19 to TRBJ2-1, with TRBD2 identical over 10 bases. The germline CDR1 and CDR2 sequences are LNHDA and SQIVND (reference sequence). The CDR3 is 14 amino acids. J lost 7 bases, V lost 2 bases, and 2 bases had no gene match. DNA for the CDR3: TGTGCCAGTAGTATACTAGCGGGAGTGAATGAGCAGTTCTTC. It encodes CASSILAGVNEQFF.

This chain links TRBV5-1 with TRBJ1-3; D gene ambiguous. Per germline, CDR1 SGHRS and CDR2 YFSETQ. The CDR3 is 15 amino acids. The V gene lost 0 bases and the J gene lost 0 bases, with 7 bases spanning the gap. This CDR3 is CASSLARGSGNTIYF. For the CDR3, the DNA is TGCGCCAGCAGCTTGGCGCGCGGCTCTGGAAACACCATATATTTT. The full variable domain, in which reference TRBV5-1 and TRBJ1-3 provide the parts outside the CDR3, is KAGVTQTPRYLIKTRGQQVTLSCSPISGHRSVSWYQQTPGQGLQFLFEYFSETQRNKGNFPGRFSGRQFSNSRSEMNVSTLELGDSALYLCASSLARGSGNTIYFGEGSWLTVV.

The chain combines TRBV19 with TRBJ2-7; D possibly corresponds to TRBD1 (6 bases). From germline, CDR1 is LNHDA and CDR2 SQIVND (reference sequence). The ends were cut back, 6 bases at V and 3 bases at J, with 12 bases in the middle. The CDR3 loop spans 13 amino acids. CDR3 loop: CASRGQSRYEQYF. The CDR3, as DNA: TGTGCCAGTAGAGGACAGTCTCGCTACGAGCAGTACTTC. Using reference TRBV19 and TRBJ2-7 for the parts outside the CDR3, the full variable domain is DGGITQSPKYLFRKEGQNVTLSCEQNLNHDAMYWYRQDPGQGLRLIYYSQIVNDFQKGDIAEGYSVSREKKESFPLTVTSAQKNPTAFYLCASRGQSRYEQYFGPGTRLTVT.

V gene TRBV30 combines with J gene TRBJ1-3; possibly TRBD1 for D (6 bases). V lost 2 bases and J 4 bases, leaving 12 bases between the germline ends. CDR3 length equals 14 residues. Per germline, CDR1 GTSNPN and CDR2 SVGIG (reference sequence). CDR3 bases: TGTGCCTGGAGTTTTCAGGGGATGGGAAACACCATATATTTT. This gives the protein CAWSFQGMGNTIYF.

The chain uses TRBV30 and TRBJ2-3, with 12 bases fitting TRBD2. V was pared by 7 bases and J by 3 bases, with 5 bases of the junction left unmatched. The CDR3 has 14 residues. CDR1 is GTSNPN and CDR2 is SVGIG in the germline V gene (reference sequence). The CDR3 DNA reads as TGTGCCTCCTCACTAGCGGGGGGAACAGATACGCAGTATTTT. It yields the protein CASSLAGGTDTQYF.

This clone showed up just once. The CDR3 nucleotides read TGTGCCAGCAGCGCCACCGGGACAGGGGGCTACGAGCAGTACTTC. Its translation is CASSATGTGGYEQYF. The chain is built from TRBV9 and TRBJ2-7; 11 bases match TRBD1. Germline CDR1 is SGDLS and CDR2 is YYNGEE. Germline trimming cut 3 bases from V and 3 bases from J; bases unmatched to any gene: 5. The CDR3 is 15 amino acids.

The chain recombines TRBV9 with TRBJ2-3, with D perhaps TRBD2 (6 bases). Germline loops: CDR1 SGDLS, CDR2 YYNGEE. V was pared by 3 bases and J by 4 bases, with 15 bases between. CDR3 length: 15 residues. CDR3 sequence: CASSGYGGKADTQYF. In DNA form, the CDR3 reads TGTGCCAGCAGCGGTTACGGAGGGAAGGCAGATACGCAGTATTTT.

The rearrangement links TRBV2 to TRBJ2-3; 7 nucleotides agree with TRBD2. Losses at the gene ends were 8 bases for V and 2 bases for J; bases not matched to a gene: 10. This CDR3 has 15 residues. The germline CDR1 and CDR2 sequences are SNHLY and FYNNEI. Here the CDR3 DNA reads TGTGCCAGCTCAAGGAGCGGGGTTAACACAGATACGCAGTATTTT. This translates into CASSRSGVNTDTQYF.

This clone appeared a single time. This chain joins TRBV7-8 and TRBJ2-1, with 8 bases aligning to TRBD1. The CDR3 is 19 amino acids. Germline V gene sequence: CDR1 SGHVS, CDR2 FQNEAQ. The J segment lost 4 bases and the V segment lost 1 base, leaving 15 bases of the junction unmatched. CDR3 nucleotide sequence: TGTGCCAGCAGCTTAGTTCCAGGACAGGGCCTGCCTCGATACAATGAGCAGTTCTTC. Translation: CASSLVPGQGLPRYNEQFF.

J is TRBJ1-2 and V is TRBV27; 9 nucleotides agree with TRBD1. J was trimmed by 4 bases and V by 4 bases; bases with no gene match: 13. CDR1 is MNHEY and CDR2 is SMNVEV in the germline V gene (reference sequence). The CDR3 has 17 residues. The CDR3 nucleotides are TGTGCCAGCAGTTCGCAACAGGGGGCATATTTCTCCTATGGCTACACCTTC. It specifies CASSSQQGAYFSYGYTF.

The V gene is TRBV5-1, the J gene TRBJ2-7; 9 nucleotides agree with TRBD2. The germline V gene has CDR1 SGHRS and CDR2 YFSETQ. The junction had 8 bases not matched to a gene; V was cut back by 4 bases and J by 3 bases. This CDR3 comprises 15 residues. The CDR3 is CASSRLSGSDYEQYF. The CDR3 region has the DNA TGCGCCAGCAGCCGCCTTAGCGGGAGTGACTACGAGCAGTACTTC.

The chain employs TRBV2 and TRBJ2-1; D is possibly TRBD2 (6 bases). Trimming cost V 6 bases and J 2 bases, with 17 bases left between them. In germline, CDR1 is SNHLY, CDR2 FYNNEI. The CDR3 sequence is 16 residues long. The CDR3 coding sequence is TGTGCCAGCAGCGGGAGCGGGTTTGAGGCCTACAATGAGCAGTTCTTC. Translated, it gives CASSGSGFEAYNEQFF.

The chain recombines TRBV12-5 with TRBJ2-7; 9 bases are a match to TRBD2. This CDR3 spans 14 amino acids. The germline V gene has CDR1 LGHNT and CDR2 FRNRAP. With V trimmed by 8 bases and J by 7 bases, 12 bases remained unmatched. The CDR3 spells CASSLAGVFGEQYF. The CDR3 DNA is TGTGCTAGTTCGTTAGCGGGGGTGTTTGGAGAGCAGTACTTC.

The chain couples TRBV19 to TRBJ1-5, with TRBD1 matching over 7 bases. CDR3 length equals 17 residues. The germline CDR1 and CDR2 sequences are LNHDA and SQIVND (reference sequence). V was pared by 3 bases and J by 0 bases, with 8 bases of the junction left unmatched. The CDR3 sequence: CASSIRGQKFSNQPQHF. The CDR3 DNA sequence: TGTGCCAGTAGTATTAGGGGACAGAAATTTAGCAATCAGCCCCAGCATTTT.

In DNA form, the CDR3 reads TGCGCCAGCGCAACAACAACTAATGAAAAACTGTTTTTT. Translation gives CASATTTNEKLFF. The chain links TRBV5-1 to TRBJ1-4; D uncertain. CDR3 length: 13 residues. Germline V gene data show CDR1 as SGHRS and CDR2 as YFSETQ. Deletions cut 7 bases from V and 0 bases from J, with 7 bases between.

The chain links TRBV2 to TRBJ1-6, with a weak D call TRBD1 (5 bases). This CDR3 has 15 amino acids. Looked up from germline, CDR1 is SNHLY and CDR2 is FYNNEI. Trimming removed 6 bases at V and 0 bases at J, with 9 bases between. The CDR3 region is CASRDTDSYNSPLHF. The CDR3 DNA reads as TGTGCCAGCAGGGACACAGACTCCTATAATTCACCCCTCCACTTT.

The genes are TRBV6-5 and TRBJ1-2; D may be TRBD1 (6 bases). The CDR3 length is 13 residues. Trimming left V 8 bases short and J 2 bases short, with 12 bases between. CDR1 MNHEY and CDR2 SVGAGI come from the germline V gene. The CDR3 sequence: CASGRQANYGYTF. The CDR3 bases are TGTGCCAGCGGGAGACAGGCAAACTATGGCTACACCTTC.

The chain is built from TRBV19 and TRBJ1-3; 7 bases fit TRBD1. V lost 6 bases, J lost 1 base, and 3 bases stayed unmatched. CDR3 length: 14 amino acids. Germline lookup yields CDR1 LNHDA and CDR2 SQIVND (reference sequence). The CDR3 loop reads CASSPTGSGNTIYF. The CDR3 nucleotides are TGTGCCAGTAGCCCGACAGGGTCTGGAAACACCATATATTTT.

The rearrangement uses TRBV4-3 and TRBJ2-2; 8 bases match TRBD1. The CDR3 contains 15 residues. The junction had 5 bases not matched to a gene; V was cut back by 4 bases and J by 4 bases. The germline CDR1 and CDR2 sequences are LGHNA and YSLEER. The CDR3 coding sequence is TGCGCCAGCAGCCGAGATACAGGGGGCACCGGGGAGCTGTTTTTT. This translates into CASSRDTGGTGELFF.

V and J are TRBV19 and TRBJ1-6; unclear D gene. Germline CDR1 is LNHDA and CDR2 is SQIVND (reference sequence). The CDR3 loop spans 15 amino acids. V gave up 1 base and J gave up 5 bases, with 9 bases separating them. The CDR3 loop is CASSIGGIDNSPLHF. The CDR3 DNA reads TGTGCCAGTAGTATAGGAGGTATCGATAATTCACCCCTCCACTTT.

This clone has just one count. The gene calls are TRBV5-1 and TRBJ1-2; 10 bases match TRBD1. Germline CDR1 is SGHRS and CDR2 is YFSETQ. V was clipped by 4 bases and J by 3 bases; unmatched bases: 9. This CDR3 contains 16 residues. The DNA of the CDR3 is TGCGCCAGCAGCGAGAGACAGGGGGCCCTCTACTATGGCTACACCTTC. Protein: CASSERQGALYYGYTF.

This chain links TRBV5-1 with TRBJ2-1, with TRBD2 matching over 9 bases. Germline trimming cut 0 bases from V and 2 bases from J; bases unmatched to any gene: 0. This CDR3 has 15 residues. Per the germline V gene, CDR1 is SGHRS and CDR2 is YFSETQ. CDR3 amino acids: CASSLGLAAYNEQFF. The CDR3 nucleotides are TGCGCCAGCAGCTTGGGACTAGCGGCCTACAATGAGCAGTTCTTC. Full variable domain (rest looked up from reference TRBV5-1 and TRBJ2-1): KAGVTQTPRYLIKTRGQQVTLSCSPISGHRSVSWYQQTPGQGLQFLFEYFSETQRNKGNFPGRFSGRQFSNSRSEMNVSTLELGDSALYLCASSLGLAAYNEQFFGPGTRLTVL.